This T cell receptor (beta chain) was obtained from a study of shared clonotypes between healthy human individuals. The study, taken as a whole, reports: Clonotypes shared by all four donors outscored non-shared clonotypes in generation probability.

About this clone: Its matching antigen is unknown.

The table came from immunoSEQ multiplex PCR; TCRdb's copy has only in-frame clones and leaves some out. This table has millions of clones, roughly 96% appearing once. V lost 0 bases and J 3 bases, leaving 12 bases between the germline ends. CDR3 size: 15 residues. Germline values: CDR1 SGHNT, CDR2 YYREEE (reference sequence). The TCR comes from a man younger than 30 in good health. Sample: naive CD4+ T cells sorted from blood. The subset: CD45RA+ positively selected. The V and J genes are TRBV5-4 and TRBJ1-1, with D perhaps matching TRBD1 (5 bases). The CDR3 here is CASSLVAGIHTEAFF. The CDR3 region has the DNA TGTGCCAGCAGCTTGGTAGCAGGGATTCACACTGAAGCTTTCTTT.